The T cell receptor beta chain under discussion was sequenced for a study of cytomegalovirus exposure and HLA in healthy donors. Study results and caveats: When analyzed later, the rates of TCR association showed variation by HLA locus, with DRB1 the most and HLA-C the fewest.

The PCR made use of 60 Vbeta and 13 Jbeta primers. Some clones are missing from TCRdb's copy, which holds only in-frame ones; the method was immunoSEQ multiplex PCR. The sample carries about 130,000 clones, 70% recorded once. CDR1 SGHAT and CDR2 FQNNGV come from the germline V gene. V lost 6 bases to trimming and J lost 4 bases, with 20 bases between them. There are 16 residues in the CDR3. This clone was observed a handful of times. Its antigen remains unknown. This TCR was recovered from a woman aged 60-75 years in good health and CMV-seropositive. The specimen was PBMCs. The chain joins TRBV11-2 to TRBJ2-3; perhaps TRBD1 as D (6 bases). CDR3 sequence: CASRVVGRGGADTQYF. For the CDR3, the DNA is TGTGCCAGCAGGGTAGTAGGCAGGGGTGGGGCAGATACGCAGTATTTT.